At least ten counts were recorded for the clone carrying this T cell receptor beta chain. What it binds is not known. The team produced cDNA through 5'RACE using 10-nucleotide random UMIs. TCRdb analysed the 5' RACE reads with MiXCR anew, one entry per CDR3 protein. The table records approximately 46,000 distinct CDR3 sequences, 10% of them present only once. The source of the sample is a study of neurological immune-mediated disorders. Whole-study results and caveats: No CDR3 amino acid sequences recurred among expanded clones across subjects, suggesting private repertoires in all groups. HTLV-1-associated myelopathy ranked highest for TCR clonal expansion and multiple sclerosis lowest, beneath healthy controls.

V was clipped by 5 bases and J by 2 bases, with 14 bases between them. The CDR3 runs to 15 residues. Germline V gene lookup returns CDR1 SEHNR and CDR2 FQNEAQ (reference sequence). This clonotype originated in a man between 65 and 85 years old with HTLV-1-associated myelopathy (HAM/TSP). V is TRBV7-9 and J is TRBJ2-3; possible D gene TRBD2, 6 bases. What was sequenced was PBMCs. CDR3 DNA sequence: TGTGCCAGCAGCCCCTCGGAGGGGCACACAGATACGCAGTATTTT. This translates into CASSPSEGHTDTQYF.